These 8 T cell receptor beta chains were all obtained from the same sample, sequenced in a study of T cell changes during pregnancy in multiple sclerosis. Clones were sequenced by immunoSEQ multiplex PCR, and TCRdb holds only the in-frame ones, with some missing. The data contain about 56,000 clones, around 89% of them seen just once; the ten biggest clones take up less than 2%. Sequenced material: peripheral blood, taken after pregnancy. These receptors all come from a female donor with multiple sclerosis, enrolled in a pregnancy study.

The chain is built from TRBV11-2 and TRBJ1-5; tentative D call: TRBD1 (5 bases). The V and J ends lost 4 bases and 0 bases respectively, with 19 bases between them. Germline CDR1 is SGHAT and CDR2 is FQNNGV. The CDR3 contains 18 residues. For the CDR3, the DNA is TGTGCCAGCAGCTCCTACCCCCCCCAGGGTTATAGCAATCAGCCCCAGCATTTT. This encodes CASSSYPPQGYSNQPQHF.

V gene TRBV7-3 combines with J gene TRBJ2-5; D is unclear. There are 13 residues in the CDR3. Trimming pared 1 base from V and 4 bases from J, leaving 7 bases between. Germline loops: CDR1 SGHTA, CDR2 FQGTGA. The DNA for the CDR3 is TGTGCCAGCAGCTTAAGTAACGGAGAGACCCAGTACTTC. Translated, it gives CASSLSNGETQYF.

The rearrangement links TRBV6-5 to TRBJ2-5, with D possibly TRBD1 on 6 matching bases. This CDR3 has 13 residues. Germline values: CDR1 MNHEY, CDR2 SVGAGI. V was shortened by 5 bases and J by 13 bases, with 20 bases between the two germline ends. CDR3 protein: CASSPLGVQGMYF. The CDR3 coding sequence is TGTGCCAGCAGTCCCCTCGGAGTCCAGGGGATGTACTTC.

The chain recombines TRBV4-1 with TRBJ1-6, with 7 nucleotides matching TRBD1. Germline CDR1 and CDR2: MGHRA and YSYEKL. The length of the CDR3 is 14 residues. J lost 9 bases, V lost 4 bases, and 6 bases had no gene match. In DNA form, the CDR3 reads TGCGCCAGCAGCCTACAGGGGAAGGCTTCACCCCTCCACTTT. Protein: CASSLQGKASPLHF.

The rearrangement links TRBV2 to TRBJ2-2; D unclear. Germline V gene data show CDR1 as SNHLY and CDR2 as FYNNEI. CDR3 length: 13 residues. The germline V and J ends were trimmed by 2 bases and 2 bases, with 3 bases remaining between them. CDR3 protein: CASSESNTGELFF. CDR3 in DNA: TGTGCCAGCAGTGAATCAAACACCGGGGAGCTGTTTTTT.

The table lists this clone with a few counts. The rearrangement uses TRBV27 and TRBJ1-6; 7 bases agree with TRBD1. V gave up 3 bases and J gave up 7 bases; unmatched junction bases: 6. Germline lookup yields CDR1 MNHEY and CDR2 SMNVEV (reference sequence). This CDR3 region has 15 residues. The CDR3 region is CASSFSDRENSPLHF. The CDR3 DNA follows: TGTGCCAGCAGTTTCTCTGACAGGGAAAATTCACCCCTCCACTTT.

The chain couples TRBV5-4 to TRBJ2-5; 10 nucleotides line up with TRBD1. The CDR3 runs to 16 residues. From germline, CDR1 is SGHNT and CDR2 YYREEE (reference sequence). Trimming removed 0 bases from V and 5 bases from J; junction bases left unmatched: 7. CDR3 DNA sequence: TGTGCCAGCAGCTTGGCCCGCGGGGACAGGGGTGAGACCCAGTACTTC. Its translation: CASSLARGDRGETQYF.

This clone has a single count. The chain links TRBV19 to TRBJ2-5; D might be TRBD1 (5 bases). The CDR3 has 15 residues. The germline V and J ends were trimmed by 1 base and 2 bases, with 11 bases remaining between them. The germline gives CDR1 LNHDA, CDR2 SQIVND (reference sequence). CDR3 sequence: CASSIVRRDQETQYF. DNA of the CDR3: TGTGCCAGTAGTATAGTACGCAGGGATCAAGAGACCCAGTACTTC.